A single sample gave rise to the 29 T cell receptor beta chains below, sequenced in a study of T cell responses to AZD1222 COVID-19 vaccine. The repertoire was sequenced with immunoSEQ multiplex PCR; TCRdb's copy has only in-frame clones and lacks some. The sample lists 140,000 to 150,000 clones, about 92% occurring once. The source material was peripheral blood, sampled on day 0 of AZD1222 vaccination. The receptors were sampled from an adult in good health.

V usage is TRBV7-9 and J usage is TRBJ1-1; no clear D gene. Germline assignment: CDR1 SEHNR and CDR2 FQNEAQ (reference sequence). Trimming took 1 base from V and 0 from J, leaving 3 bases between them. This CDR3 is 13 amino acids long. DNA of the CDR3: TGTGCCAGCAGCTTAGAGTTGAACACTGAAGCTTTCTTT. It encodes CASSLELNTEAFF.

This clone has more than one count but fewer than ten. For the CDR3, the DNA is TGTGCCAGCAGAACCGGGGAGGGAGCTTTCTTT. This encodes CASRTGEGAFF. This chain joins TRBV27 and TRBJ1-1; no reliable D call. The CDR3 runs 11 residues. The V end lost 6 bases, the J end lost 10 bases, and 12 bases lay between the germline ends. Germline loops: CDR1 MNHEY, CDR2 SMNVEV (reference sequence).

Turning to this clone: One end of the junction varies from germline; a read error may be responsible. The V gene is TRBV9, the J gene TRBJ1-2; TRBD1 matches at 8 bases. CDR1 is SGDLS and CDR2 is YYNGEE in the germline V gene. This CDR3 region has 15 residues. The CDR3 spells CASSVDRGVGYDYTF. Here the CDR3 DNA reads TGTGCCAGCAGCGTTGACAGGGGCGTCGGTTATGACTACACCTTC.

The CDR3 DNA reads TGCGCCAGCAGCTCGATTTTCCGGGACAGTAAAGGCAATGAGCAGTTCTTC. It translates to CASSSIFRDSKGNEQFF. The rearrangement joins TRBV5-1 to TRBJ2-1; 7 bases line up with TRBD1. Germline CDR1 reads SGHRS; CDR2 reads YFSETQ. V lost 3 bases to trimming and J lost 6 bases; unmatched junction nucleotides: 15. CDR3 length: 17 residues.

The CDR3 nucleotides read TGCGCCAGCAGCCCATTATTGACAGGGGACGAGCAGTACTTC. It yields the protein CASSPLLTGDEQYF. V and J are TRBV5-1 and TRBJ2-7; 8 nucleotides agree with TRBD1. V shed 4 bases, J shed 5 bases, and the junction held 8 bases outside the gene matches. The CDR3 sequence is 14 residues long. Germline V gene sequence: CDR1 SGHRS, CDR2 YFSETQ.

The CDR3 sequence is CASSSQQETQYF. The CDR3 nucleotides read TGCGCCAGCAGCTCGCAACAAGAGACCCAGTACTTC. This chain joins TRBV5-1 and TRBJ2-5; D gene unclear. The CDR3 totals 12 residues. The germline V gene has CDR1 SGHRS and CDR2 YFSETQ. Trimming shortened V by 3 bases and J by 2 bases, and 5 bases separated the two germline ends.

The chain joins TRBV10-3 to TRBJ1-1; TRBD1 might be the D (5 bases). Per germline, CDR1 ENHRY and CDR2 SYGVKD. The CDR3 is made up of 14 amino acids. V lost 4 bases to trimming and J lost 3 bases, with 12 bases between them. CDR3 in DNA: TGTGCCATCAGTGGTGGACACGGGGACACTGAAGCTTTCTTT. Translated: CAISGGHGDTEAFF.

This chain connects TRBV9 to TRBJ2-7, with 7 bases lining up with TRBD2. Trimming at V came to 2 bases and at J to 9 bases, leaving 11 bases not matched to a gene. Germline V gives CDR1 SGDLS, CDR2 YYNGEE. The CDR3 loop spans 14 amino acids. The CDR3 DNA follows: TGTGCCAGCAGCGTTACGGGCACCCCGGGAGGGCAGTACTTC. This codes for CASSVTGTPGGQYF.

The chain joins TRBV6-5 to TRBJ1-1, with 7 bases lining up with TRBD1. CDR3 size: 14 residues. CDR1 MNHEY and CDR2 SVGAGI come from the germline V gene. V dropped 7 bases and J dropped 5; count of bases not matched to a gene: 10. CDR3 DNA sequence: TGTGCCAGCACCAAACAATTGACAGGGACTGAAGCTTTCTTT. The encoded protein is CASTKQLTGTEAFF.

V usage is TRBV6-5 and J usage is TRBJ1-5; D ambiguous. CDR3 length: 13 residues. CDR1 is MNHEY and CDR2 is SVGAGI in the germline V gene. Trimming removed 5 bases at V and 7 bases at J, with 12 bases between. The CDR3 is CASSRTERQPQHF. The CDR3 nucleotides read TGTGCCAGCAGTAGGACCGAGCGGCAGCCCCAGCATTTT.

The chain is built from TRBV5-1 and TRBJ1-5; perhaps TRBD1 as D (5 bases). This CDR3 region has 16 residues. V was cut by 0 bases and J by 2 bases, with 12 bases left in between. Germline CDR1 reads SGHRS; CDR2 reads YFSETQ. The CDR3 nucleotides are TGCGCCAGCAGCTTGGTCGGGGGGGAAGGCAATCAGCCCCAGCATTTT. Translation gives CASSLVGGEGNQPQHF.

The chain is built from TRBV5-1 and TRBJ1-1, with D uncertain. V was clipped by 6 bases and J by 2 bases, with 14 bases between them. CDR1 and CDR2 (germline): SGHRS, YFSETQ. The CDR3 sequence is 14 residues long. CDR3 protein: CASTKAGLNTEAFF. CDR3 sequence (DNA): TGCGCCAGCACCAAGGCAGGACTCAACACTGAAGCTTTCTTT.

The rearrangement links TRBV3-1 (or the pseudogene TRBV3-2) to TRBJ2-7; 8 bases agree with TRBD2. J gave up 0 bases and V 0 bases, and 19 bases lay outside the gene matches. The V gene's germline CDR1 is LGHDT and CDR2 YNNKEL (reference sequence). CDR3 size: 21 residues. CDR3 region: CASSQDFRYRGGPFYSYEQYF. In DNA form, the CDR3 reads TGTGCCAGCAGCCAAGATTTCAGGTATCGGGGGGGGCCGTTTTACTCCTACGAGCAGTACTTC.

This sequence joins TRBV6-1 and TRBJ1-2; no clear D. The germline V and J ends were trimmed by 0 bases and 2 bases, with 4 bases remaining between them. The CDR3 totals 13 residues. From germline, CDR1 is MNHNS and CDR2 SASEGT. CDR3 amino acids: CASSEADNYGYTF. The DNA of the CDR3 is TGTGCCAGCAGTGAAGCGGACAACTATGGCTACACCTTC.

This chain links TRBV7-3 with TRBJ2-1; D remains ambiguous. CDR1 and CDR2 from the germline V gene are SGHTA and FQGTGA. The germline V and J ends were trimmed by 2 bases and 15 bases, with 11 bases remaining between them. The CDR3 totals 11 residues. CDR3 nucleotides: TGTGCCAGCAGCTTAGACGCCCTGTTGTTCTTC. Its protein product is CASSLDALLFF.

This sequence joins TRBV6-1 and TRBJ2-3; 12 nucleotides agree with TRBD2. V was pared by 2 bases and J by 14 bases, with 8 bases of the junction left unmatched. The CDR3 has 14 amino acids. CDR1 MNHNS and CDR2 SASEGT come from the germline V gene. CDR3 loop: CASSELTSGGYMYF. The CDR3 DNA reads as TGTGCCAGCAGTGAACTGACTAGCGGGGGCTACATGTATTTT.

This chain uses TRBV4-1 with TRBJ1-1; 8 positions match TRBD1. The V segment lost 0 bases and the J segment 3 bases; nucleotides outside the gene matches: 6. CDR3 length equals 16 residues. CDR1 MGHRA and CDR2 YSYEKL come from the germline V gene. Here the CDR3 DNA reads TGCGCCAGCAGCCAAGAGGGGGCAGGGGGCTACACTGAAGCTTTCTTT. It codes for CASSQEGAGGYTEAFF.

The chain links TRBV30 to TRBJ2-5; tentatively, D is TRBD2 (5 bases). Trimming shortened V by 2 bases and J by 5 bases, and 15 bases separated the two germline ends. CDR3 length: 14 residues. The germline V gene encodes CDR1 GTSNPN and CDR2 SVGIG (reference sequence). This chain's CDR3 is CAWSPLTGSETQYF. The DNA for the CDR3 is TGTGCCTGGAGTCCCTTAACGGGGTCGGAGACCCAGTACTTC.

This clone was seen just once. The gene calls are TRBV30 and TRBJ2-1, with a tentative D call TRBD2 (6 bases). With 0 bases removed from V and 0 bases from J, the gap between germline ends came to 15 bases. The V gene's germline CDR1 is GTSNPN and CDR2 SVGIG (reference sequence). There are 17 residues in the CDR3. The CDR3 coding sequence is TGTGCCTGGAGTGTTGGGGGGTCTAGTAGCTCCTACAATGAGCAGTTCTTC. It codes for CAWSVGGSSSSYNEQFF.

This rearrangement joins TRBV3-1 (or the pseudogene TRBV3-2) to TRBJ1-3, with D unresolved. V lost 3 bases, J lost 4 bases, and 16 bases lay in between. The CDR3 is made up of 16 amino acids. Looked up from germline, CDR1 is LGHDT and CDR2 is YNNKEL (reference sequence). In DNA form, the CDR3 reads TGTGCCAGCAGCCAGGGGAGACTCGCGTTAGGAAACACCATATATTTT. Amino acids: CASSQGRLALGNTIYF.

The chain recombines TRBV5-5 with TRBJ1-4, with TRBD1 matching 8 bases. Germline CDR1 and CDR2: SGHKS and YYEKEE (reference sequence). The V segment lost 0 bases and the J segment 10 bases; nucleotides outside the gene matches: 11. CDR3 length equals 16 residues. The CDR3 DNA is TGTGCCAGCAGCTTGGATATCCGGGACAGGAAGGTAAAACTGTTTTTT. Its protein is CASSLDIRDRKVKLFF.

As DNA, the CDR3 is TGTGCCAGCAGAAGCCGGGGGGACTACTATGGCTACACCTTC. Protein sequence: CASRSRGDYYGYTF. The chain uses TRBV11-3 and TRBJ1-2; TRBD1 is a possible D gene (5 bases). CDR1 and CDR2 (germline): SGHNT, YENEEA. The CDR3 extends over 14 amino acids. V lost 6 bases to trimming and J lost 3 bases, with 14 bases between them. Variable domain in full (rest from reference TRBV11-3 and TRBJ1-2): EAGVVQSPRYKIIEKKQPVAFWCNPISGHNTLYWYLQNLGQGPELLIRYENEEAVDDSQLPKDRFSAERLKGVDSTLKIQPAELGDSAVYLCASRSRGDYYGYTFGSGTRLTVV.

The chain links TRBV3-1 (or the pseudogene TRBV3-2) to TRBJ1-4; possibly TRBD1 for D (5 bases). V lost 4 bases and J lost 4, with 13 bases in between. The CDR3 runs 15 residues. CDR1 is LGHDT and CDR2 is YNNKEL in the germline V gene (reference sequence). The CDR3 coding sequence is TGTGCCAGCAGCCCACCCCAGGGTGGTAATGAAAAACTGTTTTTT. Translating gives CASSPPQGGNEKLFF.

This chain joins TRBV30 and TRBJ1-3; 9 bases fit TRBD1. Per germline, CDR1 GTSNPN and CDR2 SVGIG (reference sequence). Trimming at V came to 1 base and at J to 6 bases, leaving 7 bases not matched to a gene. The CDR3 consists of 15 residues. CDR3: CAWSGGQGTKNTIYF. CDR3 DNA: TGTGCCTGGAGTGGGGGACAGGGAACAAAAAACACCATATATTTT.

The chain combines TRBV12-5 with TRBJ1-6; no definite D call. From germline, CDR1 is LGHNT and CDR2 FRNRAP. V shed 0 bases and J shed 8 bases, with 8 bases lying between them. The CDR3 consists of 14 residues. The chain's CDR3 is CASGLVGMDSPLHF. In DNA, the CDR3 is TGTGCTAGTGGTTTGGTAGGGATGGATTCACCCCTCCACTTT.

The genes are TRBV2 and TRBJ2-7; 8 nucleotides match TRBD2. Germline CDR1 SNHLY, CDR2 FYNNEI. Trimming removed 4 bases from V and 6 bases from J; junction bases left unmatched: 5. The CDR3 has 13 residues. As DNA, the CDR3 is TGTGCCAGCAGTGTTGGACTAGCAGGCGAGCAGTACTTC. Amino acids: CASSVGLAGEQYF.

The V and J genes are TRBV3-1 (or the pseudogene TRBV3-2) and TRBJ2-7; the D call may be TRBD1 or TRBD2 (5 bases each). The CDR3 is 14 residues long. Per the germline V gene, CDR1 is LGHDT and CDR2 is YNNKEL (reference sequence). V was cut by 1 base and J by 3 bases, with 10 bases left in between. The CDR3 reads CASSQGDRYYEQYF. As DNA, the CDR3 is TGTGCCAGCAGCCAAGGGGACCGCTACTACGAGCAGTACTTC.

Here the CDR3 DNA reads TGTGCCAGCAGCTTAATGACCGTGAGGGGAAACACCATATATTTT. Residues: CASSLMTVRGNTIYF. The V call is TRBV7-9, the J call TRBJ1-3; D remains unclear. Germline V gives CDR1 SEHNR, CDR2 FQNEAQ (reference sequence). The V end lost 2 bases, the J end lost 4 bases, and 12 bases lay between the germline ends. The CDR3 spans 15 residues. Full variable domain (remainder filled in from reference TRBV7-9 and TRBJ1-3): DTGVSQNPRHKITKRGQNVTFRCDPISEHNRLYWYRQTLGQGPEFLTYFQNEAQLEKSRLLSDRFSAERPKGSFSTLEIQRTEQGDSAMYLCASSLMTVRGNTIYFGEGSWLTVV.

Remarks on this clone: One junction end does not reproduce the germline sequence, and a read error may be involved. The chain links TRBV4-2 to TRBJ2-5; maybe TRBD2 (6 bases). The V gene's germline CDR1 is LGHNA and CDR2 YNFKEQ. This CDR3 has 14 residues. CDR3 sequence reads: CASSQGQREETQYF. The DNA for the CDR3 is TGTGCCAGCAGTCAAGGCCAGCGGGAAGAGACCCAGTACTTC.